The 3 T cell receptor beta chains reported below all come from one sample, sequenced in a study of CD8 T cells in ankylosing spondylitis. MiXCR, run by TCRdb on the 5' RACE reads, gives a single entry per CDR3 protein. The repertoire consists of some 240,000 distinct CDR3 sequences, with more than 20% occurring once and the leading ten covering 0.61%. Sequencing was carried out using blood, either unsorted or a sorted T cell fraction (not recorded which). Every receptor here comes from a male donor with ankylosing spondylitis or in good health (not recorded which).

This clonotype was found a few times. This rearrangement joins TRBV29-1 to TRBJ1-2; 11 bases map to TRBD1. Germline V gene sequence: CDR1 SQVTM, CDR2 ANQGSEA. The V gene end was trimmed by 3 bases and the J gene end by 8 bases; junction bases not matched to a gene: 11. The CDR3 extends over 15 amino acids. The CDR3 DNA follows: TGCAGCGTTGACGTTATGGGACAGGGGGTTCAGGGCTACACCTTC. Amino acid sequence: CSVDVMGQGVQGYTF.

Ten or more counts support this clonotype. The genes are TRBV29-1 and TRBJ1-6, with 7 bases that match TRBD1. V was pared by 5 bases and J by 7 bases, with 11 bases of the junction left unmatched. This CDR3 comprises 15 residues. The V gene's germline CDR1 is SQVTM and CDR2 ANQGSEA. The CDR3 DNA reads TGCAGCGTTCAATTGGCAGGGGGACGGAATTCACCCCTCCACTTT. Amino acid sequence: CSVQLAGGRNSPLHF.

In this sample, this clonotype turned up many times. V usage is TRBV20-1 and J usage is TRBJ2-5; D is perhaps TRBD2 (6 bases). The CDR3 runs to 13 residues. Germline CDR1 DFQATT, CDR2 SNEGSKA (reference sequence). V was trimmed by 1 base and J by 1 base, leaving 7 bases between them. CDR3 amino acids: CSARVGGQETQYF. The CDR3 DNA reads as TGCAGTGCTAGAGTCGGGGGCCAAGAGACCCAGTACTTC.